The next 3 T cell receptor beta chains were all read from a single sample in a study of identical twins. TCRdb ran MiXCR on the 5' RACE reads and lists one entry per CDR3 protein. The sample includes about 720,000 distinct CDR3 sequences, 18% of them seen just once. The same data also contributed to another study, on T cells expressing NK-cell markers.

The sample taken for sequencing was PBMCs. These receptors were obtained from a woman aged 18-29 years in good health.

In this sample, this clonotype turned up a few times. The V gene is TRBV7-9, the J gene TRBJ2-5; 8 nucleotides line up with TRBD2. The CDR3 covers 14 residues. After removal of 2 bases from V and 4 bases from J, the junction contained 3 bases not matched to a gene. Germline values: CDR1 SEHNR, CDR2 FQNEAQ (reference sequence). Written as DNA, the CDR3 is TGTGCCAGCAGCTTAACTCTAGCGGGAGAGACCCAGTACTTC. This encodes CASSLTLAGETQYF.

A few counts support this clonotype. The chain links TRBV12-3 or TRBV12-4 to TRBJ1-5, with 8 bases aligning to TRBD1. This CDR3 has 14 residues. J gave up 7 bases and V 5 bases, and 7 bases lay outside the gene matches. The CDR3 is CASSVGQARQPQHF. CDR3 in DNA: TGTGCCAGCAGTGTGGGACAGGCTAGGCAGCCCCAGCATTTT.

The CDR3 coding sequence is TGCAGTGCTAGTAGCTCGTGGAGGGGCTACGAGCAGTACTTC. Protein product: CSASSSWRGYEQYF. This rearrangement joins TRBV20-1 to TRBJ2-7; perhaps TRBD2 as D (6 bases). Per the germline V gene, CDR1 is DFQATT and CDR2 is SNEGSKA (reference sequence). The CDR3 consists of 14 residues. V lost 3 bases to trimming and J lost 3 bases, with 15 bases between them.